Listed here are 25 T cell receptor beta chains from one sample, sequenced in a study of CD8+CD57+ T cells in acquired aplastic anemia. CDR3 and TCR beta VDJ profiling relied on a genomic DNA template. Using its own MiXCR run on the reads, TCRdb lists one record per CDR3 protein. The data hold approximately 100,000 distinct CDR3 sequences, with roughly two thirds observed a single time. Patients chosen for sequencing had CD8+CD57+ cells that had expanded, as shown by flow cytometry. Sequencing input: sorted CD4+, CD8+, or CD8+CD57+ T cells (not recorded which) from PBMCs. The receptors shown here come from a human donor with aplastic anemia.

The chain is built from TRBV7-8 and TRBJ2-7, with 9 bases fitting TRBD1. Germline loops: CDR1 SGHVS, CDR2 FQNEAQ. V was pared by 2 bases and J by 5 bases, with 7 bases of the junction left unmatched. This CDR3 is built from 15 residues. CDR3 nucleotide sequence: TGTGCCAGCAGCTTAAACAGGGGGCAGTTCCACGAGCAGTACTTC. Amino acids: CASSLNRGQFHEQYF. Full variable domain (rest looked up from reference TRBV7-8 and TRBJ2-7): GAGVSQSPRYKVAKRGQDVALRCDPISGHVSLFWYQQALGQGPEFLTYFQNEAQLDKSGLPSDRFFAERPEGSVSTLKIQRTQQEDSAVYLCASSLNRGQFHEQYFGPGTRLTVT.

J is TRBJ1-2 and V is TRBV20-1, with D unclear. V lost 7 bases to trimming and J lost 8 bases, with 5 bases between them. The CDR3 totals 8 residues. The V gene's germline CDR1 is DFQATT and CDR2 SNEGSKA (reference sequence). Here the CDR3 reads CSGLGYTF. The CDR3 DNA reads TGCAGTGGCCTCGGCTACACCTTC.

This sequence joins TRBV12-3 or TRBV12-4 and TRBJ1-2; 7 nucleotides match TRBD1. The CDR3 has 12 residues. Trimming took 5 bases from V and 4 from J; bases not matched to a gene: 1. The CDR3 nucleotides read TGTGCCAGCAGTCGGGACAGCTATGGCTACACCTTC. Translated, it gives CASSRDSYGYTF.

V usage is TRBV12-3 or TRBV12-4 and J usage is TRBJ2-7, with 11 bases lining up with TRBD2. CDR3 size: 13 residues. Losses at the gene ends were 6 bases for V and 7 bases for J; bases not matched to a gene: 5. CDR3 bases: TGTGCCAGCAGGGAGAGACTAGCGGGGGAGCAGTACTTC. Its protein is CASRERLAGEQYF.

The rearrangement uses TRBV7-6 and TRBJ2-3; no firm D call. The CDR3 runs to 13 residues. CDR1 SGHVS and CDR2 FNYEAQ come from the germline V gene. The V end lost 0 bases, the J end lost 6 bases, and 7 bases lay between the germline ends. The CDR3: CASSLASSDTQYF. CDR3 sequence (DNA): TGTGCCAGCAGCTTAGCGTCCTCGGATACGCAGTATTTT.

This chain uses TRBV15 with TRBJ2-3, with 10 bases that match TRBD2. V shed 5 bases, J shed 4 bases, and the junction held 6 bases outside the gene matches. From germline, CDR1 is LNHNV and CDR2 YYDKDF (reference sequence). The CDR3 covers 15 residues. CDR3 nucleotide sequence: TGTGCCACCAGCCCAACTAGCGGGGTCCCAGATACGCAGTATTTT. It codes for CATSPTSGVPDTQYF.

This sequence joins TRBV29-1 and TRBJ2-7, with a tentative D call TRBD1 (5 bases). CDR1 and CDR2 (germline): SQVTM, ANQGSEA. The germline V and J ends were trimmed by 7 bases and 5 bases, with 15 bases remaining between them. CDR3 length equals 12 residues. The CDR3 region has the DNA TGCAGCGCCCTTGGACAATCCCACGAGCAGTACTTC. Amino acid sequence: CSALGQSHEQYF.

The CDR3 sequence is CATSSQETQYF. The CDR3 coding sequence is TGTGCCACCAGTAGTCAAGAGACCCAGTACTTC. The rearrangement uses TRBV24-1 and TRBJ2-5; D gene unclear. The germline CDR1 and CDR2 sequences are KGHDR and SFDVKD. The germline V and J ends were trimmed by 6 bases and 2 bases, with 3 bases remaining between them. The CDR3 loop spans 11 amino acids.

The V gene is TRBV6-1, the J gene TRBJ1-1; TRBD1 is a possible D gene (5 bases). Germline CDR1 and CDR2: MNHNS and SASEGT. The ends were cut back, 4 bases at V and 4 bases at J, with 19 bases in the middle. The CDR3 runs to 16 residues. As DNA, the CDR3 is TGTGCCAGCAGTGGACAGAGTCCACCCCACGGCACTGAAGCTTTCTTT. It specifies CASSGQSPPHGTEAFF.

The chain carries TRBV24-1 and TRBJ2-7, with D uncertain. This CDR3 region has 14 residues. Germline values: CDR1 KGHDR, CDR2 SFDVKD. Between the trimmed V and J ends, which lost 4 bases and 6 bases, there was a span of 15 bases. This CDR3 reads CATSESGWEGEQYF. In nucleotides, the CDR3 is TGTGCCACCAGTGAGTCAGGATGGGAAGGCGAGCAGTACTTC.

This clonotype showed up just a few times. The chain recombines TRBV7-8 with TRBJ1-6; D unresolved. This CDR3 comprises 11 residues. Per germline, CDR1 SGHVS and CDR2 FQNEAQ. V lost 2 bases and J 7 bases, leaving 0 bases between the germline ends. The CDR3 DNA is TGTGCCAGCAGCTTAAATTCACCCCTCCACTTT. Translation gives CASSLNSPLHF. Complete variable domain (other parts from reference TRBV7-8 and TRBJ1-6): GAGVSQSPRYKVAKRGQDVALRCDPISGHVSLFWYQQALGQGPEFLTYFQNEAQLDKSGLPSDRFFAERPEGSVSTLKIQRTQQEDSAVYLCASSLNSPLHFGNGTRLTVT.

This clonotype is a singleton in its sample. Mismatch with germline at one junction end may stem from a read error. The chain links TRBV15 to TRBJ2-7; 8 nucleotides agree with TRBD1. There are 14 residues in the CDR3. Germline-derived CDR1 and CDR2 are LNHNV and YYDKDF (reference sequence). The CDR3 loop reads CATSRVTGAAEKYF. CDR3 coding DNA: TGTGCAACCAGCAGAGTGACAGGGGCAGCCGAGAAGTACTTC.

This chain connects TRBV20-1 to TRBJ2-7; TRBD2 agrees at 7 bases. J lost 2 bases, V lost 6 bases, and 13 bases had no gene match. The CDR3 spans 15 residues. CDR1 and CDR2 (germline): DFQATT, SNEGSKA (reference sequence). This CDR3 reads CSATGKASGTYEQYF. For the CDR3, the DNA is TGCAGTGCCACTGGGAAGGCTAGCGGTACCTACGAGCAGTACTTC.

This chain links TRBV5-6 with TRBJ2-7; TRBD1 matches at 9 bases. J gave up 4 bases and V 1 base, and 9 bases lay outside the gene matches. CDR3 length equals 16 residues. CDR1 is SGHDT, CDR2 YYEEEE, per germline. CDR3 coding DNA: TGTGCCAGCAGCTTGCGAGGGACAGGGAACGTTTACGAGCAGTACTTC. This encodes CASSLRGTGNVYEQYF.

There are a few counts of this clonotype. The chain carries TRBV25-1 and TRBJ2-2, with D uncertain. CDR1 is MGHDK, CDR2 SYGVNS, per germline. Trimming removed 4 bases at V and 0 bases at J, with 9 bases between. This CDR3 has 15 residues. CDR3 in amino acids: CASSAPGPNTGELFF. In DNA, the CDR3 is TGTGCCAGCAGTGCGCCAGGACCGAACACCGGGGAGCTGTTTTTT.

This clonotype was picked up many times. J is TRBJ1-1 and V is TRBV12-3 or TRBV12-4, with D unclear. V was shortened by 1 base and J by 6 bases, with 15 bases between the two germline ends. This CDR3 comprises 15 residues. The CDR3 is CASSLEPGPGPEAFF. The CDR3 DNA is TGTGCCAGCAGTTTAGAGCCAGGCCCAGGCCCTGAAGCTTTCTTT.

V and J are TRBV10-3 and TRBJ1-2; 7 nucleotides align to TRBD1. The CDR3 covers 13 residues. Germline V gene lookup returns CDR1 ENHRY and CDR2 SYGVKD. V lost 7 bases to trimming and J lost 2 bases; unmatched junction nucleotides: 4. CDR3 protein: CAITQGGNYGYTF. The CDR3, as DNA: TGTGCCATCACCCAGGGGGGGAACTATGGCTACACCTTC.

This chain joins TRBV20-1 and TRBJ2-3; 9 bases align to TRBD2. Germline values: CDR1 DFQATT, CDR2 SNEGSKA (reference sequence). The CDR3 length is 13 residues. Trimming cost V 1 base and J 10 bases; bases outside gene matches: 6. This CDR3 reads CSARVPREGAQYF. CDR3 nucleotide sequence: TGCAGTGCTAGAGTTCCGCGGGAGGGTGCGCAGTATTTT.

This clonotype came up many times. The CDR3 region is CATSRDSASDSPLHF. CDR3 DNA sequence: TGTGCCACCAGCAGAGATTCGGCCTCTGATTCACCCCTCCACTTT. The chain combines TRBV15 with TRBJ1-6, with D uncertain. The V end was cut by 0 bases, the J end by 8 bases, with 11 bases between. This CDR3 is built from 15 residues. From germline, CDR1 is LNHNV and CDR2 YYDKDF (reference sequence).

This sequence joins TRBV4-2 and TRBJ1-6; TRBD1 is a possible D gene (6 bases). CDR3 size: 16 residues. Germline-derived CDR1 and CDR2 are LGHNA and YNFKEQ. V was clipped by 4 bases and J by 10 bases, with 20 bases between them. Here the CDR3 reads CASSPYPTGRKSPLHF. The CDR3 coding sequence is TGTGCCAGCAGCCCCTATCCTACAGGGAGGAAATCACCCCTCCACTTT.

As to this clonotype: The junction does not match germline at one end; this may be a read error. The chain recombines TRBV10-3 with TRBJ1-2; D uncertain. This CDR3 is built from 12 residues. CDR1 ENHRY and CDR2 SYGVKD come from the germline V gene. The CDR3 here is CASSVYSAGYTF. CDR3 DNA sequence: TGTGCCAGCAGTGTGTACAGCGCTGGCTACACCTTC.

The chain uses TRBV6-5 and TRBJ2-3; D may match TRBD1 or TRBD2 (5 bases each). CDR3 length: 14 residues. Trimming took off 2 bases at V and 1 base at J, with 7 bases between the two ends. Looked up from germline, CDR1 is MNHEY and CDR2 is SVGAGI. The CDR3 spells CASSYVGGTDTQYF. CDR3 nucleotide sequence: TGTGCCAGCAGTTACGTGGGGGGCACAGATACGCAGTATTTT.

This chain joins TRBV11-2 and TRBJ2-3; 8 bases are a match to TRBD2. Trimming took 7 bases from V and 1 from J; bases not matched to a gene: 10. The CDR3 is 16 amino acids. Per germline, CDR1 SGHAT and CDR2 FQNNGV. The CDR3 reads CASTRVAGTRTDTQYF. In nucleotides, the CDR3 is TGTGCCAGCACTCGGGTAGCGGGAACTCGCACAGATACGCAGTATTTT.

This clonotype showed up just a few times. The gene calls are TRBV29-1 and TRBJ1-2; the match to TRBD1 covers 7 bases. The CDR3 runs 13 residues. V lost 6 bases and J lost 4; bases outside the gene matches: 8. Germline CDR1 reads SQVTM; CDR2 reads ANQGSEA. CDR3 sequence: CSVTTGFAYGYTF. The CDR3 DNA follows: TGCAGCGTGACGACAGGGTTTGCCTATGGCTACACCTTC.

J is TRBJ2-7 and V is TRBV20-1; tentatively, D is TRBD2 (5 bases). The CDR3 sequence is 14 residues long. Germline V gene lookup returns CDR1 DFQATT and CDR2 SNEGSKA (reference sequence). Trimming left V 0 bases short and J 0 bases short, with 9 bases between. Written as DNA, the CDR3 is TGCAGTGCTAGAGATTTCACTAGCTCCTACGAGCAGTACTTC. It yields the protein CSARDFTSSYEQYF.